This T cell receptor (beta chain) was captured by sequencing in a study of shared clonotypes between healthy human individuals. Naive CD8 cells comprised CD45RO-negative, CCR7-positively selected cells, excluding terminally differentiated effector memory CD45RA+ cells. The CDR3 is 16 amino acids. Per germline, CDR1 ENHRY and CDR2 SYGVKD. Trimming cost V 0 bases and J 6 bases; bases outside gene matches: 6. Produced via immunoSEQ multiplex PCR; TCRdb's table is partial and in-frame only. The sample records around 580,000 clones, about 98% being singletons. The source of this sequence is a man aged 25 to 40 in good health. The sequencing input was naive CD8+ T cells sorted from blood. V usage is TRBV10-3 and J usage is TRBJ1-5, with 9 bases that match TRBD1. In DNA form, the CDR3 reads TGTGCCATCAGTGAGTCGACAGGGGGATTGGTTCAGCCCCAGCATTTT. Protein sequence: CAISESTGGLVQPQHF.